There are a few counts of the clone carrying this T cell receptor beta chain. What it recognizes is unknown. This sample is drawn from a study of post-analysis software for immune sequencing data. Study-wide results and caveats: For normalized Chao1 diversity, multiple sclerosis patients scored significantly lower than controls did. Compared with controls, patients had more of 4 or 5 TRBV segments, including TRBV5-6, TRBV5-1 and TRBV20-1.

The authors incorporated unique molecular identifiers into the TCR beta cDNA libraries. Input of roughly 0.9 to 11 million T cells yielded a few hundred thousand cDNA molecules. TCRdb called the PCR reads again in MiXCR, with one record for every CDR3 protein. Counted here are about 820,000 distinct CDR3 sequences, roughly 50% occurring once; the ten biggest clones make up about 4.5%. The germline CDR1 and CDR2 sequences are SQVTM and ANQGSEA. V was clipped by 8 bases and J by 3 bases; unmatched bases: 10. The CDR3 runs 14 residues. The source material was blood. The TCR comes from a girl between 5 and 17 years old with multiple sclerosis. This rearrangement joins TRBV29-1 to TRBJ2-4; 7 positions agree with TRBD2. The CDR3 nucleotides are TGCAGCTACGCGGCGGGAGAGGTCAAAAACATTCAGTACTTC. Translation gives CSYAAGEVKNIQYF.